The 23 T cell receptor beta chains listed next were all sequenced from one sample in a study of naive CD8 T cells in extremely preterm neonates. General observations from the study: Preterm infants showed shorter CDR3s, fewer N additions and less trimming than older groups.

These receptors lack a known antigen. Samples were taken at extremely preterm deliveries at about 23-27 weeks of gestation. Produced via immunoSEQ multiplex PCR; TCRdb's table is partial and in-frame only. The repertoire holds thousands of clones, with about 96% as singletons. The sample was naive CD8+ T cells from cord blood. These receptors came from a boy who was born preterm.

The chain links TRBV7-2 to TRBJ2-7, with 8 bases fitting TRBD2. This CDR3 contains 13 residues. V lost 3 bases and J lost 2; bases outside the gene matches: 0. Germline values: CDR1 SGHTA, CDR2 FQGNSA. As DNA, the CDR3 is TGTGCCAGCAGCTTTAGCGGGGCCTACGAGCAGTACTTC. It translates to CASSFSGAYEQYF.

V is TRBV28 and J is TRBJ2-1, with D perhaps TRBD1 (6 bases). Per the germline V gene, CDR1 is MDHEN and CDR2 is SYDVKM. The CDR3 is made up of 13 amino acids. V was pared by 3 bases and J by 5 bases, with 8 bases between. In DNA form, the CDR3 reads TGTGCCAGCAGTTTTCCAGGGGACAATGAGCAGTTCTTC. It translates to CASSFPGDNEQFF.

The DNA for the CDR3 is TGTGCCAGCAGCCAAGTCGTCAAGGACCCCCTGAACACTGAAGCTTTCTTT. Its translation is CASSQVVKDPLNTEAFF. The chain has TRBV4-2 and TRBJ1-1; no definite D call. Germline CDR1 reads LGHNA; CDR2 reads YNFKEQ. CDR3 length equals 17 residues. Trimming stripped 1 base from V and 0 bases from J, with 15 bases between.

V is TRBV19 and J is TRBJ2-2; a possible D gene is TRBD2 (7 bases). CDR3 length: 14 amino acids. Germline V CDR1 and CDR2: LNHDA, SQIVND (reference sequence). Trimming cost V 3 bases and J 5 bases, with 10 bases left between them. The CDR3 region is CASSMKGGTGELFF. In DNA form, the CDR3 reads TGTGCCAGTAGTATGAAGGGGGGGACCGGGGAGCTGTTTTTT.

This clone was seen a single time. V is TRBV2 and J is TRBJ2-2; D gene uncertain. Germline CDR1 reads SNHLY; CDR2 reads FYNNEI. CDR3 length: 12 amino acids. Between the trimmed V and J ends, which lost 6 bases and 1 base, there was a span of 3 bases. CDR3 sequence: CASRQNTGELFF. As DNA, the CDR3 is TGTGCCAGCAGACAGAACACCGGGGAGCTGTTTTTT.

This clone was observed once. J is TRBJ2-4 and V is TRBV5-1, with D uncertain. The ends were cut back, 3 bases at V and 12 bases at J, with 13 bases in the middle. The CDR3 has 12 residues. Per the germline V gene, CDR1 is SGHRS and CDR2 is YFSETQ. CDR3 bases: TGCGCCAGCAGCTCCACTCCCCCTACTCAGTACTTC. This codes for CASSSTPPTQYF. Combining the CDR3 with reference TRBV5-1 and TRBJ2-4 gives the whole variable domain KAGVTQTPRYLIKTRGQQVTLSCSPISGHRSVSWYQQTPGQGLQFLFEYFSETQRNKGNFPGRFSGRQFSNSRSEMNVSTLELGDSALYLCASSSTPPTQYFGAGTRLSVL.

V is TRBV29-1 and J is TRBJ2-2, with 9 bases aligning to TRBD1. This CDR3 comprises 16 residues. The germline gives CDR1 SQVTM, CDR2 ANQGSEA. V shed 0 bases and J 7 bases; nucleotides not matched to a gene: 9. CDR3 nucleotides: TGCAGCGTTGAAGATCCGGGGACAGGGCTTGGCGGGGAGCTGTTTTTT. Its translation: CSVEDPGTGLGGELFF.

The chain recombines TRBV9 with TRBJ2-1; maybe TRBD2 (6 bases). V was pared by 0 bases and J by 1 base, with 14 bases between. CDR1 and CDR2 (germline): SGDLS, YYNGEE. There are 17 residues in the CDR3. The CDR3 region has the DNA TGTGCCAGCAGCGTAGAGGTCGGGAGTAATTCCTACAATGAGCAGTTCTTC. This gives the protein CASSVEVGSNSYNEQFF.

The V and J genes are TRBV11-2 and TRBJ1-3; 7 nucleotides line up with TRBD1. The ends lost 3 bases at V and 0 bases at J; junction bases unmatched: 2. CDR3 length equals 15 residues. CDR1 and CDR2 (germline): SGHAT, FQNNGV. CDR3 sequence (DNA): TGTGCCAGCAGCTTGGGACAGAGCTCTGGAAACACCATATATTTT. Its translation is CASSLGQSSGNTIYF.

V is TRBV20-1 and J is TRBJ1-3, with D unclear. The CDR3 has 11 residues. CDR1 and CDR2 from the germline V gene are DFQATT and SNEGSKA (reference sequence). The V end lost 2 bases, the J end lost 4 bases, and 3 bases lay between the germline ends. CDR3 in amino acids: CSARRGNTIYF. In DNA, the CDR3 is TGCAGTGCTAGACGCGGAAACACCATATATTTT.

The V call is TRBV5-4, the J call TRBJ1-5, with D possibly TRBD1 on 5 matching bases. The CDR3 spans 16 residues. Trimming took off 0 bases at V and 4 bases at J, with 14 bases between the two ends. Germline CDR1 SGHNT, CDR2 YYREEE (reference sequence). The CDR3 region has the DNA TGTGCCAGCAGCTTGGTGTGGCAGGGACTTAATCAGCCCCAGCATTTT. It specifies CASSLVWQGLNQPQHF.

The rearrangement uses TRBV28 and TRBJ1-3, with TRBD1 identical over 8 bases. The CDR3 runs to 16 residues. The trim removed 8 bases at V and 0 bases at J, leaving 9 bases unmatched. The germline CDR1 and CDR2 sequences are MDHEN and SYDVKM. DNA for the CDR3: TGTGCCAGCTTCACCCCAGGGGGCAGCTCTGGAAACACCATATATTTT. Translation gives CASFTPGGSSGNTIYF.

The V and J genes are TRBV6-5 and TRBJ2-7, with 8 bases matching TRBD1. This CDR3 comprises 15 residues. V gave up 0 bases and J gave up 4 bases; unmatched junction bases: 5. CDR1 MNHEY and CDR2 SVGAGI come from the germline V gene. The DNA of the CDR3 is TGTGCCAGCAGTTACTCGGGGACAGGCGTTTACGAGCAGTACTTC. It translates to CASSYSGTGVYEQYF.

The chain joins TRBV4-1 to TRBJ2-7; D unclear. Trimming removed 0 bases at V and 0 bases at J, with 6 bases between. Germline V CDR1 and CDR2: MGHRA, YSYEKL. CDR3 length: 14 amino acids. The CDR3 DNA follows: TGCGCCAGCAGCCAAGACAGTAGCTCCTACGAGCAGTACTTC. Translated: CASSQDSSSYEQYF.

The rearrangement uses TRBV9 and TRBJ2-3; TRBD2 agrees at 8 bases. Germline assignment: CDR1 SGDLS and CDR2 YYNGEE. The CDR3 is 14 residues long. The trim removed 4 bases at V and 0 bases at J, leaving 1 base unmatched. For the CDR3, the DNA is TGTGCCAGCAGCTCTAGCGGGAGCACAGATACGCAGTATTTT. This sequence encodes CASSSSGSTDTQYF.

Here the CDR3 reads CASSPGAGELFF. Here the CDR3 DNA reads TGTGCCAGCTCACCAGGGGCCGGGGAGCTGTTTTTT. This chain joins TRBV18 and TRBJ2-2; D is undetermined. V lost 2 bases, J lost 6 bases, and 4 bases lay in between. This CDR3 has 12 amino acids. Germline loops: CDR1 KGHSH, CDR2 LQKENI. The variable domain in full, with the rest retrieved from reference TRBV18 and TRBJ2-2, is NAGVMQNPRHLVRRRGQEARLRCSPMKGHSHVYWYRQLPEEGLKFMVYLQKENIIDESGMPKERFSAEFPKEGPSILRIQQVVRGDSAAYFCASSPGAGELFFGEGSRLTVL.

This chain joins TRBV28 and TRBJ2-3; TRBD2 aligns across 15 bases. The CDR3 length is 15 residues. The J segment lost 5 bases and the V segment lost 5 bases, leaving 2 bases of the junction unmatched. Germline V gene data show CDR1 as MDHEN and CDR2 as SYDVKM. CDR3 sequence: CASSPGLAGGDTQYF. Here the CDR3 DNA reads TGTGCCAGCAGTCCGGGACTAGCGGGGGGAGATACGCAGTATTTT.

The chain recombines TRBV2 with TRBJ2-1, with 16 bases identical to TRBD2. The CDR3 totals 13 residues. Germline V lookup: CDR1 SNHLY, CDR2 FYNNEI. Unmatched junction bases numbered 6, after V lost 7 bases and J lost 15 bases. In DNA, the CDR3 is TGTGCCAGCACCACCGGGACTAGCGGGGGGGGGTTCTTC. Residues: CASTTGTSGGGFF. Drawing the rest from reference TRBV2 and TRBJ2-1, the complete variable domain is EPEVTQTPSHQVTQMGQEVILRCVPISNHLYFYWYRQILGQKVEFLVSFYNNEISEKSEIFDDQFSVERPDGSNFTLKIRSTKLEDSAMYFCASTTGTSGGGFFGPGTRLTVL.

V and J are TRBV5-1 and TRBJ2-1, with 12 bases aligning to TRBD2. The germline gives CDR1 SGHRS, CDR2 YFSETQ. V was pared by 0 bases and J by 6 bases, with 1 base of the junction left unmatched. This CDR3 contains 15 residues. CDR3 sequence: CASSLASGRANEQFF. CDR3 nucleotides: TGCGCCAGCAGCTTGGCTAGCGGGAGGGCCAATGAGCAGTTCTTC.

The rearrangement links TRBV23-1 to TRBJ2-4; D tentatively reads TRBD1 or TRBD2 (5 bases each). TRBV23-1 is identified as an open reading frame with a role that is uncertain. V lost 2 bases and J lost 8, with 10 bases in between. The CDR3 runs 13 residues. Written as DNA, the CDR3 is TGCGCCAGCAGTCAACGGCAGGGACACATTCAGTACTTC. It encodes CASSQRQGHIQYF.

The chain links TRBV5-6 to TRBJ1-5; unclear D gene. The V gene lost 0 bases and the J gene lost 2 bases, with 6 bases spanning the gap. This CDR3 has 14 residues. Germline CDR1 is SGHDT and CDR2 is YYEEEE. CDR3 amino acids: CASSLAQGNQPQHF. The CDR3 DNA reads as TGTGCCAGCAGCTTGGCCCAGGGCAATCAGCCCCAGCATTTT.

The chain recombines TRBV28 with TRBJ2-7; TRBD2 aligns across 11 bases. Germline V gene data show CDR1 as MDHEN and CDR2 as SYDVKM. V trimming: 2 bases; J trimming: 4 bases; junction bases outside the gene matches: 1. The CDR3 is 14 residues long. In nucleotides, the CDR3 is TGTGCCAGCAGTTTAACTAGCGGGAGTTACGAGCAGTACTTC. Amino acids: CASSLTSGSYEQYF.

The chain joins TRBV20-1 to TRBJ2-2; D gene unclear. V dropped 6 bases and J dropped 3 bases, with 5 bases sitting between them. The CDR3 extends over 11 amino acids. The germline gives CDR1 DFQATT, CDR2 SNEGSKA (reference sequence). In DNA, the CDR3 is TGCAGTGCCGACTACACCGGGGAGCTGTTTTTT. Translation: CSADYTGELFF.